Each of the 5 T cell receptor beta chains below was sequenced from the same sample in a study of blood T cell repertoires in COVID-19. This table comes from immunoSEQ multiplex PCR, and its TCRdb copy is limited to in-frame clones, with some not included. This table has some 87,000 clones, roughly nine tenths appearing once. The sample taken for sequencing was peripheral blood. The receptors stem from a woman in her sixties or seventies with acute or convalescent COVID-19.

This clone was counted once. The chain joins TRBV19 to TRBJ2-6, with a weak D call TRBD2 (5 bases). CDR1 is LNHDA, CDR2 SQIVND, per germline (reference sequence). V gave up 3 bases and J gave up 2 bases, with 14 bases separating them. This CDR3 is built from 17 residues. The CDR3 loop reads CASSIGSGITGANVLTF. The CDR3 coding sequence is TGTGCCAGTAGTATCGGCAGCGGAATAACTGGGGCCAACGTCCTGACTTTC.

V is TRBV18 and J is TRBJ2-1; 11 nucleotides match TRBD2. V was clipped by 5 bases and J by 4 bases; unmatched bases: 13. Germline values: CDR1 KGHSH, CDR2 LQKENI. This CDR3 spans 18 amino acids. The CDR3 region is CASSVVSSGGSLYNEQFF. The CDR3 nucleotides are TGTGCCAGCTCAGTCGTTTCTAGCGGGGGGTCATTATACAATGAGCAGTTCTTC.

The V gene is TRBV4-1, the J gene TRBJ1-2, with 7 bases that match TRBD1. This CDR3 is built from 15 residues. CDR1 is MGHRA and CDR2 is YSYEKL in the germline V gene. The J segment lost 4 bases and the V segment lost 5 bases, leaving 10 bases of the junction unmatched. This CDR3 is CASSTSRGPGYGYTF. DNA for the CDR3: TGCGCCAGCAGCACATCTAGGGGGCCAGGCTATGGCTACACCTTC.

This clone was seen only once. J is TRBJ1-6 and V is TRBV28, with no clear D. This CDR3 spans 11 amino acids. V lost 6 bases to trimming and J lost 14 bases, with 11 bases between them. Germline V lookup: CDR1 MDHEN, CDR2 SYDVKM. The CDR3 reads CASSARGSLHF. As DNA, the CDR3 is TGTGCCAGCAGCGCTAGAGGGTCCCTCCACTTT.

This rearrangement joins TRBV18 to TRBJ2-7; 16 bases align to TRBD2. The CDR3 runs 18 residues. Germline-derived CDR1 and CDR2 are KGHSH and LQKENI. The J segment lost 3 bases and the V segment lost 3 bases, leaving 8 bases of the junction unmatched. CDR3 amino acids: CASSPPGLAGGTHYEQYF. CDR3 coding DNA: TGTGCCAGCTCACCCCCGGGACTAGCGGGAGGGACCCACTACGAGCAGTACTTC. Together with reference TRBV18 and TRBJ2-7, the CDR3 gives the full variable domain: NAGVMQNPRHLVRRRGQEARLRCSPMKGHSHVYWYRQLPEEGLKFMVYLQKENIIDESGMPKERFSAEFPKEGPSILRIQQVVRGDSAAYFCASSPPGLAGGTHYEQYFGPGTRLTVT.